The 4 T cell receptor beta chains presented below share a single source sample, sequenced in a study of blood T cell repertoires in COVID-19. Profiling relied on immunoSEQ multiplex PCR, and the TCRdb table lists in-frame clones only, not all of them. The sample shows around 220,000 clones, around 89% of them seen only once. The source material was PBMCs or T cells enriched from blood (not recorded which). All receptors derive from a man under 40 who had been exposed to COVID-19.

The chain employs TRBV9 and TRBJ1-2; D gene ambiguous. V gave up 0 bases and J gave up 1 base, with 4 bases separating them. The CDR3 is 13 residues long. From germline, CDR1 is SGDLS and CDR2 YYNGEE. The CDR3 DNA is TGTGCCAGCAGCGTAGAGAGTAACTATGGCTACACCTTC. The encoded protein is CASSVESNYGYTF.

The chain uses TRBV7-6 and TRBJ1-3, with TRBD1 matching over 7 bases. Looked up from germline, CDR1 is SGHVS and CDR2 is FNYEAQ. This CDR3 region has 15 residues. V gave up 4 bases and J gave up 2 bases; unmatched junction bases: 5. The CDR3 loop is CASSSQGGAGNTIYF. The CDR3, as DNA: TGTGCCAGCAGCTCCCAGGGGGGAGCTGGAAACACCATATATTTT.

The V and J genes are TRBV30 and TRBJ1-5, with 9 bases matching TRBD1. With 1 base clipped from V and 6 bases from J, the junction kept 7 bases outside the gene matches. CDR3 length equals 15 residues. The germline V gene encodes CDR1 GTSNPN and CDR2 SVGIG (reference sequence). CDR3 region: CAWSDSPGQGQPQHF. CDR3 DNA sequence: TGTGCCTGGAGTGACTCTCCGGGACAGGGTCAGCCCCAGCATTTT.

The chain has TRBV19 and TRBJ1-3; possible D gene TRBD1, 6 bases. This CDR3 spans 16 amino acids. The germline V gene encodes CDR1 LNHDA and CDR2 SQIVND (reference sequence). The V end was cut by 3 bases, the J end by 3 bases, with 15 bases between. The CDR3 DNA is TGTGCCAGTAGTATTACCGCCCAGGGGCTTGGAAACACCATATATTTT. Translating gives CASSITAQGLGNTIYF.